These 13 T cell receptor beta chains share one sample of origin, sequenced in a study of T-cell reconstitution after alpha-beta-depleted transplantation in children. The authors prepared the TCRbeta library with unique molecular identifiers. TCRdb itself ran the PCR reads through MiXCR, one entry per CDR3 protein. The sample has around 140,000 distinct CDR3 sequences, around 9% seen once; the top ten hold roughly 20%. Sample: PBMCs, mostly from graft donor cells, taken 180 days after TCRalphabeta/CD19-depleted stem cell transplant. These receptor sequences come from a female patient younger than 10 who had a stem cell transplant for congenital amegakaryocytic thrombocytopenia, so the T cells may come from the graft donor.

Ten or more counts support this clonotype. The chain couples TRBV5-1 to TRBJ1-1; D ambiguous. CDR3 length: 12 residues. V lost 0 bases and J lost 10, with 10 bases in between. Germline V gives CDR1 SGHRS, CDR2 YFSETQ. For the CDR3, the DNA is TGCGCCAGCAGCTTGGCCAGTGGTAGAGCTTTCTTT. Its protein product is CASSLASGRAFF. The complete variable domain, with remaining parts taken from reference TRBV5-1 and TRBJ1-1, reads KAGVTQTPRYLIKTRGQQVTLSCSPISGHRSVSWYQQTPGQGLQFLFEYFSETQRNKGNFPGRFSGRQFSNSRSEMNVSTLELGDSALYLCASSLASGRAFFGQGTRLTVV.

This clonotype was recorded at least ten times. This chain uses TRBV2 with TRBJ1-4; TRBD1 aligns across 7 bases. Germline loops: CDR1 SNHLY, CDR2 FYNNEI. V dropped 8 bases and J dropped 6; count of bases not matched to a gene: 9. CDR3 length: 14 residues. The CDR3 spells CASGAGGGYEKLFF. CDR3 DNA: TGTGCCAGCGGAGCAGGGGGAGGGTATGAAAAACTGTTTTTT. The whole variable domain, remainder taken from reference TRBV2 and TRBJ1-4, is EPEVTQTPSHQVTQMGQEVILRCVPISNHLYFYWYRQILGQKVEFLVSFYNNEISEKSEIFDDQFSVERPDGSNFTLKIRSTKLEDSAMYFCASGAGGGYEKLFFGSGTQLSVL.

The sample holds a few counts of this clonotype. The rearrangement uses TRBV5-1 and TRBJ2-7; D perhaps matches TRBD1 (6 bases). V gave up 4 bases and J gave up 0 bases, with 17 bases separating them. Germline values: CDR1 SGHRS, CDR2 YFSETQ. The CDR3 loop spans 16 amino acids. For the CDR3, the DNA is TGCGCCAGCAGCGGCTACAGGGAAACCGGCTCCTACGAGCAGTACTTC. Encoded protein: CASSGYRETGSYEQYF.

This clonotype turned up a few times. The chain has TRBV7-9 and TRBJ2-1; the match to TRBD2 covers 8 bases. Germline CDR1 is SEHNR and CDR2 is FQNEAQ (reference sequence). J gave up 7 bases and V 4 bases, and 3 bases lay outside the gene matches. The CDR3 is 13 amino acids. The CDR3 reads CASSWGLGNEQFF. CDR3 bases: TGTGCCAGCAGCTGGGGACTAGGGAATGAGCAGTTCTTC.

V gene TRBV7-2 combines with J gene TRBJ2-4; 11 bases agree with TRBD2. V shed 5 bases and J 9 bases; nucleotides not matched to a gene: 15. This CDR3 is 17 amino acids long. Germline V gene data show CDR1 as SGHTA and CDR2 as FQGNSA. The CDR3 region is CASSPIIASGRIGIQYF. The CDR3 nucleotides read TGTGCCAGCAGCCCCATCATTGCTAGCGGGAGGATTGGCATTCAGTACTTC.

This clonotype was detected ten times or more. The genes are TRBV29-1 and TRBJ1-1; 7 bases map to TRBD1. CDR1 and CDR2 (germline): SQVTM, ANQGSEA. The CDR3 sequence is 12 residues long. The J segment lost 4 bases and the V segment lost 5 bases, leaving 4 bases of the junction unmatched. The CDR3 bases are TGCAGCGTTCACAGGGGTGGCACTGAAGCTTTCTTT. As protein: CSVHRGGTEAFF.

The sample holds a few counts of this clonotype. CDR3 in amino acids: CASSLAGRVARGFF. The DNA for the CDR3 is TGTGCCAGCAGCTTAGCGGGAAGAGTGGCTCGAGGGTTCTTC. The chain carries TRBV7-2 and TRBJ2-1; D is undetermined. The CDR3 is 14 residues long. Trimming removed 0 bases at V and 15 bases at J, with 18 bases between. Germline CDR1 and CDR2: SGHTA and FQGNSA.

The chain uses TRBV7-8 and TRBJ2-5; 10 nucleotides align to TRBD2. The J segment lost 2 bases and the V segment lost 3 bases, leaving 3 bases of the junction unmatched. CDR1 is SGHVS and CDR2 is FQNEAQ in the germline V gene. This CDR3 spans 15 amino acids. CDR3 sequence reads: CASSFGLAVQETQYF. The CDR3 DNA sequence: TGTGCCAGCAGCTTCGGACTAGCGGTACAAGAGACCCAGTACTTC.

Comments on this clonotype: One base away lies a much larger clone, so this may be a sequencing read error. The V gene is TRBV12-3 or TRBV12-4, the J gene TRBJ1-5; D is undetermined. V was cut by 3 bases and J by 2 bases, with 5 bases left in between. This CDR3 contains 13 residues. CDR3 bases: TGTGCCAGCAGTTTCAATGGCAATCAGCCCCAGCATTTT. This translates into CASSFNGNQPQHF.

This clonotype was seen once. The chain combines TRBV7-2 with TRBJ1-2, with no clear D. This CDR3 is built from 13 residues. Germline lookup yields CDR1 SGHTA and CDR2 FQGNSA. V was shortened by 8 bases and J by 0 bases, with 10 bases between the two germline ends. For the CDR3, the DNA is TGTGCCAGCGGTGAGGGAGCTAACTATGGCTACACCTTC. It translates to CASGEGANYGYTF.

This clonotype was picked up many times. The chain couples TRBV7-2 to TRBJ2-4, with 8 bases matching TRBD1. After removal of 2 bases from V and 15 bases from J, the junction contained 9 bases not matched to a gene. The CDR3 totals 13 residues. Germline V gives CDR1 SGHTA, CDR2 FQGNSA. CDR3 amino acids: CASSLPPWTGRYF. As DNA, the CDR3 is TGTGCCAGCAGCTTACCCCCCTGGACAGGGAGGTACTTC.

This clonotype was detected many times. The gene calls are TRBV4-2 and TRBJ2-7; 9 bases agree with TRBD2. CDR3 size: 16 residues. V trimming: 0 bases; J trimming: 3 bases; junction bases outside the gene matches: 6. Germline values: CDR1 LGHNA, CDR2 YNFKEQ. The CDR3 DNA reads TGTGCCAGCAGCCAAGATTGGGCGGGAGGGGTCTACGAGCAGTACTTC. The encoded protein is CASSQDWAGGVYEQYF.

With regard to this clonotype: Being one base from a much bigger clone, this may be a read error. The gene calls are TRBV2 and TRBJ2-5; 7 nucleotides match TRBD2. Trimming at V came to 8 bases and at J to 4 bases, leaving 10 bases not matched to a gene. CDR1 is SNHLY, CDR2 FYNNEI, per germline. CDR3 size: 14 residues. The CDR3 reads CASGREPARETQYF. CDR3 nucleotides: TGTGCCAGCGGGCGGGAGCCTGCACGAGAGACCCAGTACTTC.